The T cell receptor beta chain under discussion was sequenced for a study of T cells in Graves' hyperthyroidism and ophthalmopathy. Ten or more counts support this clonotype. Clinicians diagnosed patients from clinical symptoms, serum thyroxine and TRAb, thyroid ultrasound and orbital computed tomography. The blood sample predates any ophthalmopathy symptoms, coming from first hyperthyroidism diagnosis. The PBMCs were taken from around 9.1 ml of fresh peripheral blood. CDR3 length: 12 amino acids. Germline-derived CDR1 and CDR2 are ENHRY and SYGVKD. V trimming: 10 bases; J trimming: 1 base; junction bases outside the gene matches: 2. Amplification of TCR beta CDR3 regions was performed using RNA transcripts as template. The HTBI primer set served for first-round RT-PCR of the TCR CDR3. A single record per CDR3 protein comes from TCRdb applying MiXCR to the multiplex PCR reads. The data show 350,000 to 450,000 distinct CDR3 sequences, roughly 17% seen once.

The TCR originated in a woman in her thirties with Graves' hyperthyroidism that later progressed to Graves' ophthalmopathy. The sequenced material came from blood. V gene TRBV10-3 combines with J gene TRBJ2-3; 7 bases are a match to TRBD2. Written as DNA, the CDR3 is TGTGCCACTCGGGAGGGCACAGATACGCAGTATTTT. This sequence encodes CATREGTDTQYF.